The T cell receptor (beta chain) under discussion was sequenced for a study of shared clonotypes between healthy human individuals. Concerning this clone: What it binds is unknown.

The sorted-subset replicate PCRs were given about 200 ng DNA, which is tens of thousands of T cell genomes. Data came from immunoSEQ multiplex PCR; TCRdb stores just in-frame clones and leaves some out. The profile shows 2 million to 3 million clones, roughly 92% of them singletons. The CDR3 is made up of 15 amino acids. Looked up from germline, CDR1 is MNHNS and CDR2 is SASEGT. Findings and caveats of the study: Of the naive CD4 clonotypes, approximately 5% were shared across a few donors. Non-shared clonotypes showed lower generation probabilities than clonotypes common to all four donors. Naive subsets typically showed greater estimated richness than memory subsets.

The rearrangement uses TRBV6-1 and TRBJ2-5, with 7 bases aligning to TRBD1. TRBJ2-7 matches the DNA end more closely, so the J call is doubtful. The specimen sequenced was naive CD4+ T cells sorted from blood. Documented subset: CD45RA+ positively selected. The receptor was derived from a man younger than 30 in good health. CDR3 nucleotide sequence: TGTGCCAGCAGTGTCGCCCAGGGGGACCCCTACGAGCAGTACTTC. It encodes CASSVAQGDPYEQYF.